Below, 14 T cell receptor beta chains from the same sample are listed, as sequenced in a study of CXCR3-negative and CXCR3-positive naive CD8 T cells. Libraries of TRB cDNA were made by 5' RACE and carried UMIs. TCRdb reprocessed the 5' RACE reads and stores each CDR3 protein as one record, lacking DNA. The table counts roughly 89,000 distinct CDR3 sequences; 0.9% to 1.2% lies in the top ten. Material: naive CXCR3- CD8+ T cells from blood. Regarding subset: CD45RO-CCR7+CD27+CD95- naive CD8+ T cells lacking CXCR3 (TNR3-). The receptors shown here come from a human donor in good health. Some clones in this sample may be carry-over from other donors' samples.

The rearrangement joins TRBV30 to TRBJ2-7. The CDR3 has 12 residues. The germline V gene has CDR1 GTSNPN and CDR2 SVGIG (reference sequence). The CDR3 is CAWSVGIYEQYF.

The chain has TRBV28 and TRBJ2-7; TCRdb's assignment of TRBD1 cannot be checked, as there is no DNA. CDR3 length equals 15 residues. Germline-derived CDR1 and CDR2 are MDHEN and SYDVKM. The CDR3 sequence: CASSPTGVPAYEQYF.

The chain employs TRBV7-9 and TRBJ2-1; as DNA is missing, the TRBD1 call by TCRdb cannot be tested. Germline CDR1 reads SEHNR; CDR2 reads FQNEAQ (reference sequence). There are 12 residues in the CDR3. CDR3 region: CASSLGPGEQFF.

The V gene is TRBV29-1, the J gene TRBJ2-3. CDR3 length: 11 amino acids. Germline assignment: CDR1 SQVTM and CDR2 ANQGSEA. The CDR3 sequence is CSVELTDTQYF.

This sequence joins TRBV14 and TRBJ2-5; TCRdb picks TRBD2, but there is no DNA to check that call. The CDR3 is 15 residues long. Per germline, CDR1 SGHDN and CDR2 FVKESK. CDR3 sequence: CASSPTSGSQETQYF.

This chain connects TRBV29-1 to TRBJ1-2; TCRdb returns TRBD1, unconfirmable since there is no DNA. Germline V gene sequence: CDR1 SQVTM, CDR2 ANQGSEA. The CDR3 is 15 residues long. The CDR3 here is CSVGETGPATYGYTF.

CDR3 loop: CASSQDLRNNQPQHF. The rearrangement uses TRBV3-1 and TRBJ1-5. This CDR3 contains 15 residues. Germline V lookup: CDR1 LGHDT, CDR2 YNNKEL (reference sequence).

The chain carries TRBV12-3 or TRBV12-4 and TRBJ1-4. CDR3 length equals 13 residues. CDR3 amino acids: CASSPTGPGSGFF.

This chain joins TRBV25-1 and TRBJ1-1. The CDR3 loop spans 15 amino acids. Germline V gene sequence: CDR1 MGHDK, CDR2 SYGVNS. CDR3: CASSESSQQNTEAFF.

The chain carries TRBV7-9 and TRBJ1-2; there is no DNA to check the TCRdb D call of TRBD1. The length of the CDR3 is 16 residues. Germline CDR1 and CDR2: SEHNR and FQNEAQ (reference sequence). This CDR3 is CASSFGRDRDNYGYTF. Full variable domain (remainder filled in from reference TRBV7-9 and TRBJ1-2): DTGVSQNPRHKITKRGQNVTFRCDPISEHNRLYWYRQTLGQGPEFLTYFQNEAQLEKSRLLSDRFSAERPKGSFSTLEIQRTEQGDSAMYLCASSFGRDRDNYGYTFGSGTRLTVV.

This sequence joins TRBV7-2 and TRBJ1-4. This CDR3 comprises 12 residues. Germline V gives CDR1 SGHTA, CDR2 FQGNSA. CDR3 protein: CASSNYNEKLFF.

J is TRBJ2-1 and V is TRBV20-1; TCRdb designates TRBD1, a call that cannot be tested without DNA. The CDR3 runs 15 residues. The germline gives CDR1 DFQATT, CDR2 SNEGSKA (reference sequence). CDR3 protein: CSAGLQGASYNEQFF.

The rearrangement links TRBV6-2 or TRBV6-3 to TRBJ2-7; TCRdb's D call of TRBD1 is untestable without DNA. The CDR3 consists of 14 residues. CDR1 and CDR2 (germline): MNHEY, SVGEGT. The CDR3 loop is CASSDRGRSYEQYF.

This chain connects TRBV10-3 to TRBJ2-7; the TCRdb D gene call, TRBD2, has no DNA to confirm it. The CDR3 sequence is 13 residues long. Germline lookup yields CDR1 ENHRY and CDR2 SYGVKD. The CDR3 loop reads CAISSLAGDEQYF.